Presented here are 18 T cell receptor beta chains from one specimen sequenced in a study of CD4+ T cells in melanoma. Profiled with immunoSEQ multiplex PCR; TCRdb holds only in-frame clones, not every one. The sample carries about 10,000 clones, about two thirds recorded once. The sample consisted of cells from a culture (not recorded whether cultured in vitro). All receptors derive from a human donor with melanoma.

The chain carries TRBV30 and TRBJ2-1; 10 bases match TRBD1. Per germline, CDR1 GTSNPN and CDR2 SVGIG (reference sequence). The junction had 4 bases not matched to a gene; V was cut back by 2 bases and J by 0 bases. The CDR3 runs 16 residues. The DNA of the CDR3 is TGTGCCTGGAGTCGGGACAGGGGAAGCTCCTACAATGAGCAGTTCTTC. Translated, it gives CAWSRDRGSSYNEQFF.

The rearrangement uses TRBV19 and TRBJ2-7; D tentatively fits TRBD1 or TRBD2 (6 bases each). V shed 7 bases and J shed 3 bases, with 19 bases lying between them. Germline lookup yields CDR1 LNHDA and CDR2 SQIVND (reference sequence). CDR3 length: 15 residues. The CDR3 sequence is CASKRTTGGNYEQYF. CDR3 in DNA: TGTGCCAGTAAACGGACGACAGGAGGGAACTACGAGCAGTACTTC. Using reference TRBV19 and TRBJ2-7 for the parts outside the CDR3, the full variable domain is DGGITQSPKYLFRKEGQNVTLSCEQNLNHDAMYWYRQDPGQGLRLIYYSQIVNDFQKGDIAEGYSVSREKKESFPLTVTSAQKNPTAFYLCASKRTTGGNYEQYFGPGTRLTVT.

The chain carries TRBV5-1 and TRBJ2-2, with D perhaps TRBD2 (6 bases). V lost 9 bases, J lost 3 bases, and 15 bases lay in between. The CDR3 spans 14 residues. Germline lookup yields CDR1 SGHRS and CDR2 YFSETQ. The CDR3 loop is CATKLAPHTGELFF. The CDR3 DNA follows: TGCGCCACTAAGCTAGCGCCGCACACCGGGGAGCTGTTTTTT.

This chain links TRBV28 with TRBJ1-1, with D perhaps TRBD1 (5 bases). Germline-derived CDR1 and CDR2 are MDHEN and SYDVKM. The V and J ends lost 5 bases and 5 bases respectively, with 9 bases between them. The CDR3 loop spans 12 amino acids. The CDR3 reads CASSLRVTEAFF. CDR3 bases: TGTGCCAGCAGTCTCAGGGTTACTGAAGCTTTCTTT.

The J gene is TRBJ2-1, the V gene TRBV15; 8 nucleotides align to TRBD2. With V trimmed by 0 bases and J by 3 bases, 19 bases remained unmatched. The CDR3 is 21 residues long. CDR1 and CDR2 (germline): LNHNV, YYDKDF (reference sequence). This CDR3 reads CATSREDGGGPRGALYNEQFF. DNA of the CDR3: TGTGCCACCAGCAGAGAGGATGGGGGGGGGCCGCGGGGGGCCCTCTACAATGAGCAGTTCTTC.

The V call is TRBV5-1, the J call TRBJ2-5; TRBD1 matches 8 bases. With V trimmed by 4 bases and J by 5 bases, 4 bases remained unmatched. The germline gives CDR1 SGHRS, CDR2 YFSETQ. This CDR3 has 13 amino acids. The CDR3 bases are TGCGCCAGCAGCCCGGGACAGGAGGAGACCCAGTACTTC. The encoded protein is CASSPGQEETQYF.

V usage is TRBV27 and J usage is TRBJ1-4; D is uncertain. The ends were cut back, 0 bases at V and 10 bases at J, with 15 bases in the middle. Germline CDR1 reads MNHEY; CDR2 reads SMNVEV (reference sequence). This CDR3 contains 15 residues. The CDR3 is CASSLSDGGPGKLFF. The CDR3 nucleotides are TGTGCCAGCAGTTTATCTGACGGTGGACCTGGAAAACTGTTTTTT.

This clone was picked up one time. The chain carries TRBV6-6 and TRBJ1-6; no definite D call. The ends were cut back, 2 bases at V and 8 bases at J, with 10 bases in the middle. CDR3 length equals 14 residues. Germline CDR1 MNHNY, CDR2 SVGAGI (reference sequence). Written as DNA, the CDR3 is TGTGCCAGCAGTTACCGTGAAAGAGATTCACCCCTCCACTTT. Translating it yields CASSYRERDSPLHF.

This clone has only one observation. This chain joins TRBV9 and TRBJ2-7; 7 bases are shared with TRBD2. The V gene end was trimmed by 0 bases and the J gene end by 3 bases; junction bases not matched to a gene: 6. CDR3 length: 15 residues. Germline CDR1 SGDLS, CDR2 YYNGEE. The CDR3 sequence is CASSVDQRGLYEQYF. DNA of the CDR3: TGTGCCAGCAGCGTAGATCAGCGGGGACTCTACGAGCAGTACTTC.

This chain connects TRBV6-6 to TRBJ1-1; D might be TRBD1 (6 bases). The germline V and J ends were trimmed by 5 bases and 0 bases, with 13 bases remaining between them. CDR3 length equals 15 residues. Germline CDR1 and CDR2: MNHNY and SVGAGI (reference sequence). The CDR3 protein is CASSDRTEMNTEAFF. CDR3 bases: TGTGCCAGCAGTGACCGGACAGAAATGAACACTGAAGCTTTCTTT.

This sequence joins TRBV6-5 and TRBJ1-1; D is undetermined. CDR3 length: 13 amino acids. CDR1 and CDR2 from the germline V gene are MNHEY and SVGAGI. V gave up 4 bases and J gave up 3 bases, with 9 bases separating them. In DNA form, the CDR3 reads TGTGCCAGCAGTTGGGGATGGGACACTGAAGCTTTCTTT. This codes for CASSWGWDTEAFF.

This chain uses TRBV7-9 with TRBJ1-1; D is unclear. CDR3 length equals 16 residues. V dropped 7 bases and J dropped 4 bases, with 22 bases sitting between them. Germline loops: CDR1 SEHNR, CDR2 FQNEAQ (reference sequence). The CDR3 DNA sequence: TGTGCCAGCACCGTAACTTTCGGTGTTTCTGGCACTGAAGCTTTCTTT. Its translation is CASTVTFGVSGTEAFF.

The chain couples TRBV6-6 to TRBJ2-1; no firm D call. The CDR3 length is 12 residues. Per the germline V gene, CDR1 is MNHNY and CDR2 is SVGAGI (reference sequence). Trimming left V 8 bases short and J 9 bases short, with 14 bases between. The CDR3 here is CASGLSPGEQFF. CDR3 DNA: TGTGCCAGCGGGCTCTCCCCGGGTGAGCAGTTCTTC.

The V and J genes are TRBV5-5 and TRBJ2-7; TRBD1 agrees at 8 bases. Germline V lookup: CDR1 SGHKS, CDR2 YYEKEE (reference sequence). V dropped 1 base and J dropped 2; count of bases not matched to a gene: 8. The CDR3 has 16 amino acids. The CDR3 is CASSLFFWDRTYEQYF. The CDR3 DNA sequence: TGTGCCAGCAGCTTGTTTTTTTGGGACAGGACCTACGAGCAGTACTTC.

The chain uses TRBV5-1 and TRBJ1-1; 9 positions match TRBD1. This CDR3 comprises 15 residues. CDR1 and CDR2 (germline): SGHRS, YFSETQ. The V segment lost 4 bases and the J segment 5 bases; nucleotides outside the gene matches: 9. The CDR3 DNA reads as TGCGCCAGCAGCCCCGGGACAGGGCCGTTTACTGAAGCTTTCTTT. Translation gives CASSPGTGPFTEAFF.

The chain combines TRBV6-5 with TRBJ1-3, with D possibly being TRBD1 (5 bases). Germline-derived CDR1 and CDR2 are MNHEY and SVGAGI. This CDR3 spans 14 amino acids. Trimming took off 5 bases at V and 0 bases at J, with 8 bases between the two ends. CDR3 sequence (DNA): TGTGCCAGCAGTCGGGGGAACTCTGGAAACACCATATATTTT. Protein sequence: CASSRGNSGNTIYF.

This clone showed up just a few times. The J gene is TRBJ1-1, the V gene TRBV6-5; 8 nucleotides line up with TRBD1. Trimming removed 6 bases from V and 1 base from J; junction bases left unmatched: 7. This CDR3 contains 15 residues. Germline CDR1 is MNHEY and CDR2 is SVGAGI. The CDR3 reads CASRPAGTGNTEAFF. CDR3 in DNA: TGTGCCAGCAGACCCGCCGGGACAGGGAACACTGAAGCTTTCTTT.

The chain joins TRBV7-2 to TRBJ2-3, with a tentative D call TRBD1 (5 bases). CDR3 length: 18 residues. Germline CDR1 is SGHTA and CDR2 is FQGNSA. V lost 1 base and J 2 bases, leaving 19 bases between the germline ends. The CDR3 reads CASSLVWGLSQDTDTQYF. As DNA, the CDR3 is TGTGCCAGCAGCTTAGTTTGGGGCTTGTCGCAAGACACAGATACGCAGTATTTT.